These 20 T cell receptor beta chains came from one sample sequenced in a study of neurological immune-mediated disorders (dated by TCRdb to between 2019 and 2020). The method behind the library was 5' RACE. These reads were obtained on an Illumina HiSeq 2500. The public reads were run again by TCRdb, first through fastp at Q25 and then through MiXCR, and only productive beta chains were kept. Each entry merges the rows of one CDR3 protein and shows their most common DNA and genes. Recorded for this sample are about 52,000 distinct CDR3 sequences; roughly 3.8% of them occurred a single time. The ten largest clones add up to 5% to 7% of the sample. Material for sequencing was PBMCs. All receptors derive from a man in his sixties with multiple sclerosis.

This clonotype was recorded many times. The V and J genes are TRBV7-2 and TRBJ1-2; 8 nucleotides align to TRBD1. Germline V gives CDR1 SGHTA, CDR2 FQGNSA. V dropped 5 bases and J dropped 8; count of bases not matched to a gene: 13. This CDR3 has 15 amino acids. The DNA of the CDR3 is TGTGCCAGCAGCACACGGACAGGGTCCTCGGAGGGCTACACCTTC. Translating it yields CASSTRTGSSEGYTF.

Points on this clonotype: A single base separates this from a much larger clone, so it may be a read error. V gene TRBV6-5 combines with J gene TRBJ1-5, with 7 bases matching TRBD1. From germline, CDR1 is MNHEY and CDR2 SVGAGI. The length of the CDR3 is 13 residues. The CDR3 bases are TGTGTCAGCAGCCCCGACAGGGTTCAGCCCCAGCATTTT. It specifies CVSSPDRVQPQHF.

This clonotype was seen many times. In DNA, the CDR3 is TGTGCCAGCCACAGCGGGACGAGGGCCTACGAGCAGTACTTC. The encoded protein is CASHSGTRAYEQYF. This sequence joins TRBV28 and TRBJ2-7; 7 bases are shared with TRBD2. J was trimmed by 2 bases and V by 8 bases; bases with no gene match: 9. The germline V gene encodes CDR1 MDHEN and CDR2 SYDVKM. This CDR3 is built from 14 residues.

The sample holds a few counts of this clonotype. J is TRBJ1-6 and V is TRBV20-1; no clear D. Trimming took off 3 bases at V and 9 bases at J, with 6 bases between the two ends. Germline V gene sequence: CDR1 DFQATT, CDR2 SNEGSKA (reference sequence). The CDR3 loop spans 11 amino acids. The CDR3 nucleotides are TGCAGTGCTAGCAAGGGTTCACCCCTCCACTTT. Its protein product is CSASKGSPLHF.

This clonotype occurred many times. The chain employs TRBV10-3 and TRBJ2-3, with TRBD2 identical over 10 bases. The CDR3 spans 15 residues. Germline-derived CDR1 and CDR2 are ENHRY and SYGVKD. The trim removed 7 bases at V and 3 bases at J, leaving 7 bases unmatched. The CDR3 nucleotides read TGTGCCATCAAGACTAGCGGGCCTATGACAGATACGCAGTATTTT. The encoded protein is CAIKTSGPMTDTQYF.

This clonotype was observed many times. The chain combines TRBV10-3 with TRBJ2-7, with D possibly being TRBD2 (5 bases). Germline V CDR1 and CDR2: ENHRY, SYGVKD. The CDR3 totals 11 residues. V was pared by 10 bases and J by 7 bases, with 14 bases between. The CDR3 DNA reads TGTGCCACGACGGACCGGGGAGAGCAGTACTTC. It translates to CATTDRGEQYF.

This clonotype has at least ten counts. V and J are TRBV20-1 and TRBJ2-7, with TRBD2 matching 14 bases. Germline V gene sequence: CDR1 DFQATT, CDR2 SNEGSKA (reference sequence). After removal of 1 base from V and 2 bases from J, the junction contained 7 bases not matched to a gene. The CDR3 is made up of 17 amino acids. In nucleotides, the CDR3 is TGCAGTGCTAGAGCCGGGGGGACTAGCGGGAGTCCCTACGAGCAGTACTTC. Residues: CSARAGGTSGSPYEQYF.

Many counts were recorded for this clonotype. This may be a read error, as it is one base from a much larger clone. The missing conserved phenylalanine or tryptophan at the end of this CDR3 makes a read error likely. The chain links TRBV27 to TRBJ2-1; D may correspond to TRBD1 or TRBD2 (6 bases each). This CDR3 has 12 amino acids. The V end lost 4 bases, the J end lost 9 bases, and 10 bases lay between the germline ends. Germline CDR1 MNHEY, CDR2 SMNVEV (reference sequence). The CDR3 reads CASSSQGGEQFC. In nucleotides, the CDR3 is TGTGCCAGCAGTTCACAGGGAGGTGAGCAGTTCTGC.

In its sample, this clonotype was seen a few times. The chain couples TRBV12-3 or TRBV12-4 to TRBJ1-5; 9 bases fit TRBD1. The CDR3 extends over 15 amino acids. After removal of 7 bases from V and 5 bases from J, the junction contained 9 bases not matched to a gene. The CDR3 region is CASTLETGGHQPQHF. CDR3 nucleotide sequence: TGTGCCAGCACTCTCGAGACAGGGGGTCATCAGCCCCAGCATTTT.

This clonotype came up many times. This sequence joins TRBV5-6 and TRBJ2-7; D remains unclear. The CDR3 runs 14 residues. V lost 2 bases and J 6 bases, leaving 15 bases between the germline ends. The germline V gene encodes CDR1 SGHDT and CDR2 YYEEEE. DNA for the CDR3: TGTGCCAGCAGCTTCGAACTATTAGGCCGCGAGCAGTACTTC. The encoded protein is CASSFELLGREQYF.

Many counts were recorded for this clonotype. The chain joins TRBV20-1 to TRBJ2-1; D is unresolved. The CDR3 loop spans 14 amino acids. With 3 bases removed from V and 7 bases from J, the gap between germline ends came to 16 bases. CDR1 is DFQATT and CDR2 is SNEGSKA in the germline V gene (reference sequence). The CDR3 protein is CSASRISGVNEQFF. The CDR3 nucleotides read TGCAGTGCTAGTCGAATTTCGGGCGTAAATGAGCAGTTCTTC.

The sample holds many counts of this clonotype. The rearrangement joins TRBV5-1 to TRBJ2-7; D is possibly TRBD1 or TRBD2 (5 bases each). The CDR3 totals 16 residues. V gave up 2 bases and J gave up 3 bases, with 18 bases separating them. Germline CDR1 SGHRS, CDR2 YFSETQ. This CDR3 is CASSLETGTPIYEQYF. In DNA, the CDR3 is TGCGCCAGCAGCTTAGAAACCGGGACCCCAATCTACGAGCAGTACTTC.

This clonotype has ten or more counts. J is TRBJ2-7 and V is TRBV6-5; weak D call: TRBD2 (5 bases). The germline V gene has CDR1 MNHEY and CDR2 SVGAGI. V lost 2 bases and J lost 3, with 8 bases in between. The CDR3 contains 13 residues. CDR3 in amino acids: CASSYEGRYEQYF. DNA of the CDR3: TGTGCCAGCAGTTACGAGGGCCGCTACGAGCAGTACTTC.

This clonotype was detected ten times or more. The chain couples TRBV6-5 to TRBJ1-1, with TRBD1 as a possible D gene (5 bases). Trimming took off 6 bases at V and 4 bases at J, with 12 bases between the two ends. The CDR3 runs to 13 residues. Per the germline V gene, CDR1 is MNHEY and CDR2 is SVGAGI. CDR3 region: CASRQGFATEAFF. DNA of the CDR3: TGTGCCAGCAGGCAGGGTTTTGCCACTGAAGCTTTCTTT.

This clonotype was recorded many times. The chain has TRBV2 and TRBJ1-1, with 10 bases identical to TRBD1. The CDR3 runs to 16 residues. V shed 5 bases and J 1 base; nucleotides not matched to a gene: 7. CDR1 is SNHLY, CDR2 FYNNEI, per germline. CDR3 loop: CASSLGQGMGNTEAFF. The CDR3 nucleotides read TGTGCCAGCAGTTTGGGACAGGGGATGGGGAACACTGAAGCTTTCTTT.

This clonotype came up many times. The chain combines TRBV6-1 with TRBJ2-7; D may be TRBD1 or TRBD2 (5 bases each). Germline CDR1 MNHNS, CDR2 SASEGT. The CDR3 totals 14 residues. V was shortened by 6 bases and J by 3 bases, with 15 bases between the two germline ends. For the CDR3, the DNA is TGTGCCAGCAGGGGCCGGGACCGAAGCTACGAGCAGTACTTC. Translating gives CASRGRDRSYEQYF.

This clonotype occurred many times. The rearrangement uses TRBV20-1 and TRBJ1-4; D ambiguous. The CDR3 is made up of 16 amino acids. V dropped 1 base and J dropped 3 bases, with 15 bases sitting between them. Germline lookup yields CDR1 DFQATT and CDR2 SNEGSKA (reference sequence). The CDR3 coding sequence is TGCAGTGCTAGAGTTTCTTCCGGCGTCTCTAATGAAAAACTGTTTTTT. The encoded protein is CSARVSSGVSNEKLFF.

This clonotype was recorded many times. The chain uses TRBV18 and TRBJ1-1, with a possible D match to TRBD1 (5 bases). Trimming shortened V by 6 bases and J by 7 bases, and 15 bases separated the two germline ends. Per the germline V gene, CDR1 is KGHSH and CDR2 is LQKENI. The CDR3 has 13 amino acids. The chain's CDR3 is CASSRGVPNEAFF. DNA of the CDR3: TGTGCCAGCTCCCGGGGGGTACCAAATGAAGCTTTCTTT. Filled out from reference TRBV18 and TRBJ1-1, the complete variable domain reads NAGVMQNPRHLVRRRGQEARLRCSPMKGHSHVYWYRQLPEEGLKFMVYLQKENIIDESGMPKERFSAEFPKEGPSILRIQQVVRGDSAAYFCASSRGVPNEAFFGQGTRLTVV.

This clonotype is medium-sized within its sample. This chain joins TRBV5-1 and TRBJ1-1; tentative D call: TRBD1 (5 bases). CDR1 is SGHRS, CDR2 YFSETQ, per germline. The CDR3 extends over 13 amino acids. Trimming took 2 bases from V and 2 from J, leaving 7 bases between them. CDR3: CASSFGGNTEAFF. CDR3 nucleotides: TGCGCCAGCAGCTTCGGGGGTAACACTGAAGCTTTCTTT.

This clonotype was recorded many times. The genes are TRBV5-6 and TRBJ1-1, with 8 bases identical to TRBD1. Germline trimming cut 6 bases from V and 6 bases from J; bases unmatched to any gene: 7. The CDR3 extends over 13 amino acids. Germline CDR1 SGHDT, CDR2 YYEEEE. The CDR3, as DNA: TGTGCCAGCACCAAAGACAGGGGCTCTGAAGCTTTCTTT. Translated, it gives CASTKDRGSEAFF.